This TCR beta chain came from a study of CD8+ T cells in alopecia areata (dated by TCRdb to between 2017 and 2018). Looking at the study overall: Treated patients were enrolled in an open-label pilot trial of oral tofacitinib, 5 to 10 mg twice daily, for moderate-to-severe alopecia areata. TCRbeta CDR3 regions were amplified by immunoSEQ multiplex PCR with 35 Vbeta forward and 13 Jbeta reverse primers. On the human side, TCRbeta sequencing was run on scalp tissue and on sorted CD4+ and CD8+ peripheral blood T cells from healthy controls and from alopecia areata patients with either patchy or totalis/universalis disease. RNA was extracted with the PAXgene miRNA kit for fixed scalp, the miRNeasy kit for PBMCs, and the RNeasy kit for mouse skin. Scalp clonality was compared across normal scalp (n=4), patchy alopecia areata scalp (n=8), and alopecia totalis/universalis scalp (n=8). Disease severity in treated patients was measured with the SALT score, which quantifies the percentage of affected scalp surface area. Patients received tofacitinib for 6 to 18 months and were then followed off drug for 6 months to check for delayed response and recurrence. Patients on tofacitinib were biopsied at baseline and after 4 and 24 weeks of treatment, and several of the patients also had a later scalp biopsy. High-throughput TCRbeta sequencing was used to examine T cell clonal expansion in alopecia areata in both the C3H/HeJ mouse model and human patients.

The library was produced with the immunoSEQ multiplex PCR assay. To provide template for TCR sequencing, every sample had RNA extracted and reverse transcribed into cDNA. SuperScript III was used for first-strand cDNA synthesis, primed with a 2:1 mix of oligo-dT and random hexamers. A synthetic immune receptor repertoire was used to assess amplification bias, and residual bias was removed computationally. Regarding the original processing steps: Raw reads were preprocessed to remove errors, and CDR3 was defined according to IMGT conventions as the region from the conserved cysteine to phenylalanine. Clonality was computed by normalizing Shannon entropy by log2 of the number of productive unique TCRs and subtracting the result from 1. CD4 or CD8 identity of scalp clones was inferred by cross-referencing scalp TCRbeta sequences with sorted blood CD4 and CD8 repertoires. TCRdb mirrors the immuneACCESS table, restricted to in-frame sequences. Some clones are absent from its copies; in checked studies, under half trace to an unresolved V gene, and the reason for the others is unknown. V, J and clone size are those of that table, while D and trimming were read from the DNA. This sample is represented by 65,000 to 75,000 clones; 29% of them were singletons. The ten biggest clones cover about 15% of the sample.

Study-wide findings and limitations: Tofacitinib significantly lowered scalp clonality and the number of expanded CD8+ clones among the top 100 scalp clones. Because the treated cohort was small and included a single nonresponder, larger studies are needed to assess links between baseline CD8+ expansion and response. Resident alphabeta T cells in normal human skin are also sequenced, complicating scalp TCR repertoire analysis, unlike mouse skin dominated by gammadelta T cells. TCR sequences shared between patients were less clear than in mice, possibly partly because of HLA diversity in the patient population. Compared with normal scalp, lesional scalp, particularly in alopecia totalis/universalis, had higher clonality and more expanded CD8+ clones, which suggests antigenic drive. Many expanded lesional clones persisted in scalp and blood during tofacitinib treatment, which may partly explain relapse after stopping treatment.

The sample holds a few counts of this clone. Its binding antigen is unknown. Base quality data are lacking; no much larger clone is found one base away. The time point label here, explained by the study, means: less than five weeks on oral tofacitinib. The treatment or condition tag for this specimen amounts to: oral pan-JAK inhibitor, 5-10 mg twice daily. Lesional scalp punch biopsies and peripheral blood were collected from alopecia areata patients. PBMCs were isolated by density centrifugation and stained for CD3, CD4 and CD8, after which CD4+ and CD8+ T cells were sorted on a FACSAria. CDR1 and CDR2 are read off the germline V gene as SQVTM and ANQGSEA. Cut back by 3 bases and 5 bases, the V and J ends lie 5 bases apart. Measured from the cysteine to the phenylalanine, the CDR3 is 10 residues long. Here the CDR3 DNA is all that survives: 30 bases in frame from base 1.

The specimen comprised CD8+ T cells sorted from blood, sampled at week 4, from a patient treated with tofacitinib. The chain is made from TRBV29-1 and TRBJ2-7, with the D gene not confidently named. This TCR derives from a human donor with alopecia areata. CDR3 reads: CSVELDEQYF. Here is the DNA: TGCAGCGTTGAGCTCGACGAGCAGTACTTC.